Below, 6 T cell receptor beta chains from the same sample are listed, as sequenced in a study of blood T cells in healthy people across ages. The authors ran a second PCR of roughly 6 to 12 cycles using a sample-barcoded 5' primer and a J-beta primer mix. Via MiXCR, TCRdb re-called the 5' RACE reads, giving one row per CDR3 protein. The sample lists about 640,000 distinct CDR3 sequences; roughly 58% were seen once. Sequencing was done on a sample of blood. These receptors all stem from a man in his 60s in good health.

This chain joins TRBV20-1 and TRBJ2-4; possibly TRBD1 for D (5 bases). The J call may be wrong; the DNA end is better matched by TRBJ2-5. CDR3 size: 13 residues. Germline V lookup: CDR1 DFQATT, CDR2 SNEGSKA (reference sequence). CDR3 sequence reads: CSARRLGVETQYF. Here the CDR3 DNA reads TGCAGTGCTAGAAGATTAGGGGTCGAGACCCAGTACTTC.

The DNA of the CDR3 is TGCAGTGCTACTTGGACTAGCACGAGGGTCAATGAGCAGTTCTTC. It specifies CSATWTSTRVNEQFF. The rearrangement uses TRBV20-1 and TRBJ2-1; 8 bases fit TRBD2. The CDR3 is 15 residues long. Looked up from germline, CDR1 is DFQATT and CDR2 is SNEGSKA (reference sequence). V shed 4 bases, J shed 6 bases, and the junction held 11 bases outside the gene matches.

This clonotype was seen ten or more times. The V and J genes are TRBV4-2 and TRBJ2-1, with D tentatively TRBD1 (5 bases). The germline gives CDR1 LGHNA, CDR2 YNFKEQ. This CDR3 spans 13 amino acids. Trimming removed 1 base from V and 10 bases from J, with 11 bases in between. The CDR3 DNA reads TGTGCCAGCAGCCAAGGGGGCTACAGCGAGCAGTTCTTC. This gives the protein CASSQGGYSEQFF.

This clonotype appeared once. V is TRBV27 and J is TRBJ2-1; 14 bases agree with TRBD2. The CDR3 contains 18 residues. The germline gives CDR1 MNHEY, CDR2 SMNVEV (reference sequence). Trimming removed 6 bases from V and 8 bases from J; junction bases left unmatched: 15. The CDR3 is CASSRLAGGRLRPHEQFF. In DNA, the CDR3 is TGTGCCAGCAGCAGACTAGCGGGGGGGCGTCTTAGACCGCATGAGCAGTTCTTC.

The genes are TRBV12-3 or TRBV12-4 and TRBJ2-3; no definite D call. This CDR3 comprises 14 residues. V shed 5 bases and J shed 5 bases, with 14 bases lying between them. The CDR3 nucleotides are TGTGCCAGCAGTCCATCCGGGCCCCGAGATACGCAGTATTTT. This encodes CASSPSGPRDTQYF.

The genes are TRBV3-1 and TRBJ2-5; D perhaps matches TRBD2 (6 bases). V was shortened by 6 bases and J by 0 bases, with 17 bases between the two germline ends. CDR3 length equals 16 residues. Germline CDR1 and CDR2: LGHDT and YNNKEL (reference sequence). This CDR3 is CASRGETSEYQETQYF. The CDR3 DNA reads as TGTGCCAGCAGAGGTGAGACTAGTGAGTACCAAGAGACCCAGTACTTC.